These 28 T cell receptor beta chains share one sample of origin, sequenced in a study of blood T cell repertoires in COVID-19. Assay used: immunoSEQ multiplex PCR; TCRdb lists only in-frame clones, some missing. The data contain roughly 230,000 clones, roughly 80% of them seen just once; the ten biggest clones take up about 7.4%. Sequencing used peripheral blood. The receptors stem from a woman older than 75 with acute or convalescent COVID-19.

J is TRBJ2-4 and V is TRBV18, with D possibly matching TRBD1 (6 bases). Germline V lookup: CDR1 KGHSH, CDR2 LQKENI. With 4 bases removed from V and 0 bases from J, the gap between germline ends came to 13 bases. The CDR3 is 16 amino acids. The CDR3 region has the DNA TGTGCCAGCTCACGAGGGACATCTGGAGCCAAAAACATTCAGTACTTC. It codes for CASSRGTSGAKNIQYF. Full variable domain (missing parts from reference TRBV18 and TRBJ2-4): NAGVMQNPRHLVRRRGQEARLRCSPMKGHSHVYWYRQLPEEGLKFMVYLQKENIIDESGMPKERFSAEFPKEGPSILRIQQVVRGDSAAYFCASSRGTSGAKNIQYFGAGTRLSVL.

Only a few counts were recorded for this clone. The V gene is TRBV4-1, the J gene TRBJ2-5, with a weak D call TRBD1 (6 bases). The CDR3 loop spans 17 amino acids. CDR1 MGHRA and CDR2 YSYEKL come from the germline V gene. Trimming left V 4 bases short and J 5 bases short, with 23 bases between. CDR3 in amino acids: CASSPYRASSQGETQYF. CDR3 nucleotides: TGCGCCAGCAGCCCCTACAGGGCTTCCAGCCAGGGGGAGACCCAGTACTTC.

The chain links TRBV3-1 (or the pseudogene TRBV3-2) to TRBJ2-7; D is perhaps TRBD1 (6 bases). The CDR3 loop spans 14 amino acids. Trimming pared 3 bases from V and 0 bases from J, leaving 9 bases between. Germline V gene lookup returns CDR1 LGHDT and CDR2 YNNKEL (reference sequence). The CDR3 protein is CASSQDSLSYEQYF. The CDR3 DNA is TGTGCCAGCAGCCAGGACAGTCTCTCCTACGAGCAGTACTTC.

This chain connects TRBV4-2 to TRBJ2-7, with 7 bases identical to TRBD2. The CDR3 consists of 16 residues. V shed 0 bases, J shed 1 base, and the junction held 6 bases outside the gene matches. Germline assignment: CDR1 LGHNA and CDR2 YNFKEQ. CDR3 protein: CASSQDASGTSYEQYF. The CDR3 bases are TGTGCCAGCAGCCAAGATGCTAGCGGTACATCCTACGAGCAGTACTTC.

The table lists this clone with many counts. The chain combines TRBV6-4 with TRBJ1-1; D call uncertain. This CDR3 contains 11 residues. V lost 6 bases to trimming and J lost 7 bases, with 9 bases between them. Looked up from germline, CDR1 is MRHNA and CDR2 is SNTAGT. This CDR3 reads CASRREGEAFF. The DNA of the CDR3 is TGTGCCAGCAGGAGAGAGGGTGAAGCTTTCTTT.

This chain joins TRBV19 and TRBJ2-7; TRBD1 agrees at 11 bases. The CDR3 loop spans 14 amino acids. V shed 6 bases and J 2 bases; nucleotides not matched to a gene: 3. The V gene's germline CDR1 is LNHDA and CDR2 SQIVND (reference sequence). The CDR3 loop reads CASSRTGGPYEQYF. CDR3 DNA sequence: TGTGCCAGTAGCCGGACAGGGGGCCCCTACGAGCAGTACTTC.

The V gene is TRBV3-1 (or the pseudogene TRBV3-2), the J gene TRBJ1-6; no definite D call. This CDR3 is 16 amino acids long. Germline loops: CDR1 LGHDT, CDR2 YNNKEL (reference sequence). V was clipped by 1 base and J by 0 bases, with 7 bases between them. Here the CDR3 reads CASSQGTSSYNSPLHF. For the CDR3, the DNA is TGTGCCAGCAGCCAAGGAACCAGCTCCTATAATTCACCCCTCCACTTT.

This clone appeared a few times. The chain carries TRBV6-6 and TRBJ2-7; perhaps TRBD1 as D (5 bases). V was pared by 2 bases and J by 9 bases, with 11 bases between. The CDR3 runs 12 residues. CDR1 is MNHNY and CDR2 is SVGAGI in the germline V gene (reference sequence). CDR3 bases: TGTGCCAGCAGTTACACCATAGACAGGCAGTACTTC. This encodes CASSYTIDRQYF.

This sequence joins TRBV28 and TRBJ1-2; D gene unclear. Per the germline V gene, CDR1 is MDHEN and CDR2 is SYDVKM. V lost 4 bases and J 6 bases, leaving 6 bases between the germline ends. CDR3 length equals 11 residues. The CDR3 here is CASSWAHGYTF. CDR3 DNA sequence: TGTGCCAGCAGTTGGGCGCATGGCTACACCTTC.

The gene calls are TRBV6-5 and TRBJ1-2; D is ambiguous. CDR3 length: 14 residues. Germline CDR1 is MNHEY and CDR2 is SVGAGI. The ends were cut back, 2 bases at V and 1 base at J, with 8 bases in the middle. This CDR3 reads CASSYGGINYGYTF. The CDR3 DNA reads TGTGCCAGCAGTTACGGAGGGATTAACTATGGCTACACCTTC.

The rearrangement uses TRBV12-5 and TRBJ2-1; 10 bases are a match to TRBD2. The V gene's germline CDR1 is LGHNT and CDR2 FRNRAP. V trimming: 2 bases; J trimming: 8 bases; junction bases outside the gene matches: 24. This CDR3 has 21 amino acids. The CDR3 reads CASGLRRTGPVSSGGWDEQFF. The CDR3 DNA sequence: TGTGCTAGTGGTTTGAGACGGACAGGGCCCGTCTCTAGCGGGGGTTGGGATGAGCAGTTCTTC.

The CDR3 here is CASSPSARDQPQHF. CDR3 bases: TGTGCCAGCTCACCGTCTGCGCGGGATCAGCCCCAGCATTTT. The rearrangement joins TRBV18 to TRBJ1-5; D uncertain. The germline V and J ends were trimmed by 3 bases and 5 bases, with 11 bases remaining between them. The CDR3 runs to 14 residues. The germline V gene has CDR1 KGHSH and CDR2 LQKENI. Supplemented by reference TRBV18 and TRBJ1-5, the full variable domain reads NAGVMQNPRHLVRRRGQEARLRCSPMKGHSHVYWYRQLPEEGLKFMVYLQKENIIDESGMPKERFSAEFPKEGPSILRIQQVVRGDSAAYFCASSPSARDQPQHFGDGTRLSIL.

The V and J genes are TRBV15 and TRBJ2-1, with 10 bases that match TRBD2. The CDR3 loop spans 17 amino acids. V lost 1 base, J lost 6 bases, and 9 bases stayed unmatched. Germline-derived CDR1 and CDR2 are LNHNV and YYDKDF (reference sequence). The CDR3 spells CATSRGFSGGARNEQFF. The CDR3 nucleotides are TGTGCCACCAGCAGAGGTTTCAGCGGGGGGGCCCGCAATGAGCAGTTCTTC.

This clone was counted many times. This chain joins TRBV27 and TRBJ2-1; 7 bases line up with TRBD2. Germline trimming cut 2 bases from V and 6 bases from J; bases unmatched to any gene: 10. This CDR3 has 16 residues. Germline V CDR1 and CDR2: MNHEY, SMNVEV (reference sequence). The CDR3 region is CASSLESSGRLNEQFF. In DNA, the CDR3 is TGTGCCAGCAGTTTAGAATCTAGCGGCCGCCTCAATGAGCAGTTCTTC.

V usage is TRBV9 and J usage is TRBJ2-7; TRBD1 agrees at 9 bases. The CDR3 extends over 14 amino acids. Germline V gene lookup returns CDR1 SGDLS and CDR2 YYNGEE. After removal of 2 bases from V and 3 bases from J, the junction contained 3 bases not matched to a gene. CDR3 DNA sequence: TGTGCCAGCAGCGTCCGGGACAGGGTCTACGAGCAGTACTTC. It yields the protein CASSVRDRVYEQYF.

The chain has TRBV7-7 and TRBJ2-2, with 8 bases matching TRBD2. Germline trimming cut 3 bases from V and 3 bases from J; bases unmatched to any gene: 3. The CDR3 runs 15 residues. CDR1 is SSHAT and CDR2 is FNYEAQ in the germline V gene (reference sequence). The CDR3 protein is CASSFHGGDTGELFF. As DNA, the CDR3 is TGTGCCAGCAGCTTTCACGGGGGGGACACCGGGGAGCTGTTTTTT.

The V gene is TRBV11-2, the J gene TRBJ2-7, with D unresolved. The CDR3 spans 15 residues. CDR1 SGHAT and CDR2 FQNNGV come from the germline V gene. The ends were cut back, 0 bases at V and 1 base at J, with 10 bases in the middle. As DNA, the CDR3 is TGTGCCAGCAGCTTAGATCCTGGGCTATCCTACGAGCAGTACTTC. Translation gives CASSLDPGLSYEQYF.

V usage is TRBV19 and J usage is TRBJ1-4; 8 bases map to TRBD1. V was pared by 4 bases and J by 13 bases, with 2 bases of the junction left unmatched. The CDR3 consists of 11 residues. Germline V gene sequence: CDR1 LNHDA, CDR2 SQIVND (reference sequence). This CDR3 is CASSTGTGLFF. CDR3 sequence (DNA): TGTGCCAGTAGTACCGGGACAGGACTGTTTTTT.

The chain combines TRBV2 with TRBJ2-7, with 10 bases fitting TRBD1. Germline lookup yields CDR1 SNHLY and CDR2 FYNNEI. CDR3 length: 15 residues. V shed 3 bases and J 0 bases; nucleotides not matched to a gene: 2. The CDR3 is CASSDWTGGSYEQYF. The CDR3 region has the DNA TGTGCCAGCAGTGATTGGACAGGGGGCTCCTACGAGCAGTACTTC. The full variable domain, its missing parts supplied by reference TRBV2 and TRBJ2-7, is EPEVTQTPSHQVTQMGQEVILRCVPISNHLYFYWYRQILGQKVEFLVSFYNNEISEKSEIFDDQFSVERPDGSNFTLKIRSTKLEDSAMYFCASSDWTGGSYEQYFGPGTRLTVT.

This sequence joins TRBV7-8 and TRBJ2-6, with TRBD1 identical over 8 bases. CDR3 length: 15 residues. J was trimmed by 9 bases and V by 2 bases; bases with no gene match: 6. Germline loops: CDR1 SGHVS, CDR2 FQNEAQ. CDR3 sequence: CASSLRTGSDNVLTF. The CDR3 nucleotides are TGTGCCAGCAGCTTACGGACAGGGAGCGACAACGTCCTGACTTTC.

The chain is built from TRBV20-1 and TRBJ2-7; the D is unclear. This CDR3 has 11 amino acids. Germline CDR1 DFQATT, CDR2 SNEGSKA (reference sequence). V dropped 3 bases and J dropped 6 bases, with 9 bases sitting between them. The CDR3 DNA sequence: TGCAGTGCTAGGATCGGTTCCGAGCAGTACTTC. Its translation: CSARIGSEQYF.

The J gene is TRBJ1-1, the V gene TRBV19; 7 bases fit TRBD1. In germline, CDR1 is LNHDA, CDR2 SQIVND (reference sequence). With V trimmed by 1 base and J by 1 base, 6 bases remained unmatched. The CDR3 is 16 residues long. The CDR3 coding sequence is TGTGCCAGTAGTATAGTGGGCAGGGGGGCGAACACTGAAGCTTTCTTT. Residues: CASSIVGRGANTEAFF.

This chain links TRBV6-6 with TRBJ1-2, with D unresolved. The CDR3 is 13 residues long. V dropped 0 bases and J dropped 7 bases, with 9 bases sitting between them. CDR1 MNHNY and CDR2 SVGAGI come from the germline V gene (reference sequence). The CDR3 sequence is CASSYSWESGYTF. The CDR3 DNA sequence: TGTGCCAGCAGTTACTCGTGGGAGTCTGGCTACACCTTC.

This clone came up once. V usage is TRBV19 and J usage is TRBJ2-2; TRBD2 matches at 9 bases. The germline V gene encodes CDR1 LNHDA and CDR2 SQIVND (reference sequence). The CDR3 spans 18 residues. V shed 6 bases, J shed 1 base, and the junction held 12 bases outside the gene matches. This CDR3 reads CASSPPTGLALNTGELFF. The CDR3 nucleotides read TGTGCCAGTAGCCCTCCCACCGGACTAGCGCTGAACACCGGGGAGCTGTTTTTT.

The chain has TRBV29-1 and TRBJ2-3; 11 bases align to TRBD2. The V and J ends lost 6 bases and 0 bases, in that order; junction bases with no gene match: 11. The germline V gene has CDR1 SQVTM and CDR2 ANQGSEA. This CDR3 has 17 residues. CDR3 amino acids: CSVTTPRLAGSTDTQYF. The CDR3 nucleotides read TGCAGCGTCACCACACCCAGACTAGCGGGAAGCACAGATACGCAGTATTTT.

This clone has just one count. The chain links TRBV7-3 to TRBJ2-2; perhaps TRBD1 as D (7 bases). The CDR3 extends over 18 amino acids. Trimming took 3 bases from V and 6 from J, leaving 23 bases between them. CDR1 is SGHTA, CDR2 FQGTGA, per germline. This chain's CDR3 is CASSFSTSTGTFAGELFF. CDR3 DNA sequence: TGTGCCAGCAGCTTCTCCACTTCGACAGGGACTTTCGCCGGGGAGCTGTTTTTT.

This clone has a single count. This sequence joins TRBV18 and TRBJ2-7; no reliable D call. Trimming cost V 4 bases and J 5 bases, with 6 bases left between them. The CDR3 has 11 amino acids. Germline-derived CDR1 and CDR2 are KGHSH and LQKENI. The DNA for the CDR3 is TGTGCCAGCTCACTCGTCGACGAGCAGTACTTC. It specifies CASSLVDEQYF. Using reference TRBV18 and TRBJ2-7 for the parts outside the CDR3, the full variable domain is NAGVMQNPRHLVRRRGQEARLRCSPMKGHSHVYWYRQLPEEGLKFMVYLQKENIIDESGMPKERFSAEFPKEGPSILRIQQVVRGDSAAYFCASSLVDEQYFGPGTRLTVT.

The chain couples TRBV6-5 to TRBJ2-2; 7 nucleotides align to TRBD1. This CDR3 contains 15 residues. V lost 6 bases and J lost 4; bases outside the gene matches: 8. The germline V gene encodes CDR1 MNHEY and CDR2 SVGAGI. The CDR3 sequence is CASRTGQAATGELFF. As DNA, the CDR3 is TGTGCCAGCAGGACCGGACAGGCGGCCACCGGGGAGCTGTTTTTT.